What follows are 28 T cell receptor beta chains derived from one specimen sequenced in a study of beta chain features in type 1 diabetes. Overall study results and limits: When Type 1 diabetes patients were examined, their TCRB CDR3s proved moderately but significantly shorter in all four CD4+ subsets.

Their specific antigens are unknown. The whole isolated RNA underwent reverse transcription, so sequencing captured expressed TCRB transcripts. Only in-frame clones appear in the TCRdb table, and some are missing; sequencing was by immunoSEQ multiplex PCR. Seen here are about 260,000 clones, around 20% observed once, and the top ten hold less than 0.035%. The sample taken for sequencing was naive CD4+ T cells from blood. The receptor set was obtained from a middle-aged woman with type 1 diabetes.

This clone was found a few times. This sequence joins TRBV11-2 and TRBJ2-6, with unresolved D. The ends were cut back, 8 bases at V and 2 bases at J, with 7 bases in the middle. Germline V lookup: CDR1 SGHAT, CDR2 FQNNGV. There are 13 residues in the CDR3. The CDR3 spells CASLRTGANVLTF. CDR3 bases: TGTGCCAGCCTTCGTACTGGGGCCAACGTCCTGACTTTC.

The J gene is TRBJ1-5, the V gene TRBV5-1, with TRBD1 matching 9 bases. The V segment lost 0 bases and the J segment 7 bases; nucleotides outside the gene matches: 8. Germline values: CDR1 SGHRS, CDR2 YFSETQ. The CDR3 runs 16 residues. The CDR3 region is CASSLGTGQGTQPQHF. The CDR3 nucleotides are TGCGCCAGCAGCTTGGGTACGGGACAGGGAACGCAGCCCCAGCATTTT.

This clone occurred a few times. The genes are TRBV5-1 and TRBJ1-2; 10 nucleotides match TRBD1. CDR3 size: 15 residues. Germline CDR1 is SGHRS and CDR2 is YFSETQ. Trimming at V came to 0 bases and at J to 2 bases, leaving 1 base not matched to a gene. DNA of the CDR3: TGCGCCAGCAGCTTGGAGACAGGGGGCAACTATGGCTACACCTTC. This codes for CASSLETGGNYGYTF.

The J gene is TRBJ2-1, the V gene TRBV4-1, with TRBD2 matching over 11 bases. This CDR3 spans 15 amino acids. V lost 3 bases to trimming and J lost 8 bases; unmatched junction nucleotides: 6. Germline-derived CDR1 and CDR2 are MGHRA and YSYEKL. The CDR3, as DNA: TGCGCCAGCAGCCACAGGGAACTAGCGGGGGATGAGCAGTTCTTC. Translation: CASSHRELAGDEQFF.

This clone was counted a few times. The genes are TRBV28 and TRBJ2-2, with 8 bases aligning to TRBD1. CDR1 MDHEN and CDR2 SYDVKM come from the germline V gene. Trimming took 8 bases from V and 0 from J; bases not matched to a gene: 2. The CDR3 loop spans 14 amino acids. CDR3 coding DNA: TGTGCCAGCTTACAGGGGGCGAACACCGGGGAGCTGTTTTTT. It codes for CASLQGANTGELFF.

The rearrangement uses TRBV10-3 and TRBJ1-1; no clear D. Germline CDR1 ENHRY, CDR2 SYGVKD. Trimming cost V 3 bases and J 7 bases, with 6 bases left between them. CDR3 length: 11 residues. The CDR3 sequence: CAISDGFEAFF. Written as DNA, the CDR3 is TGTGCCATCAGTGATGGCTTTGAAGCTTTCTTT.

This chain joins TRBV9 and TRBJ1-2; weak D call: TRBD1 (6 bases). Germline CDR1 SGDLS, CDR2 YYNGEE. Trimming shortened V by 0 bases and J by 4 bases, and 13 bases separated the two germline ends. CDR3 length: 15 residues. The CDR3 bases are TGTGCCAGCAGCGTAGGGGACAAGGGGACCTATGGCTACACCTTC. It specifies CASSVGDKGTYGYTF.

The sample holds a few counts of this clone. The chain is built from TRBV7-2 and TRBJ2-1, with D perhaps TRBD1 (6 bases). CDR3 size: 11 residues. The V end lost 6 bases, the J end lost 6 bases, and 6 bases lay between the germline ends. The V gene's germline CDR1 is SGHTA and CDR2 FQGNSA. CDR3 nucleotides: TGTGCCAGCAGACAGGGCAATGAGCAGTTCTTC. Its protein product is CASRQGNEQFF.

Points on this clone: The sample has other DNA sequences that encode this CDR3 too. The rearrangement links TRBV9 to TRBJ2-5; D not resolved. V gave up 2 bases and J gave up 3 bases, with 8 bases separating them. The CDR3 has 13 amino acids. Looked up from germline, CDR1 is SGDLS and CDR2 is YYNGEE. The CDR3 protein is CASSVISEETQYF. In DNA, the CDR3 is TGTGCCAGCAGCGTTATATCTGAAGAGACCCAGTACTTC.

The CDR3 sequence: CASSFSGGGSYEQYF. The CDR3 DNA sequence: TGTGCCAGCAGCTTCTCGGGAGGGGGCTCCTACGAGCAGTACTTC. The J gene is TRBJ2-7, the V gene TRBV7-3, with 8 bases lining up with TRBD2. The CDR3 extends over 15 amino acids. V lost 3 bases to trimming and J lost 0 bases; unmatched junction nucleotides: 4. Looked up from germline, CDR1 is SGHTA and CDR2 is FQGTGA. The full variable domain, rest sourced from reference TRBV7-3 and TRBJ2-7, is GAGVSQTPSNKVTEKGKYVELRCDPISGHTALYWYRQSLGQGPEFLIYFQGTGAADDSGLPNDRFFAVRPEGSVSTLKIQRTERGDSAVYLCASSFSGGGSYEQYFGPGTRLTVT.

V gene TRBV25-1 combines with J gene TRBJ1-2; D is possibly TRBD1 (5 bases). V was shortened by 8 bases and J by 2 bases, with 12 bases between the two germline ends. The CDR3 runs 13 residues. Germline CDR1 is MGHDK and CDR2 is SYGVNS. CDR3 residues: CASSPAGNYGYTF. As DNA, the CDR3 is TGTGCCAGCTCTCCCGCAGGGAACTATGGCTACACCTTC.

The genes are TRBV30 and TRBJ1-2; D is ambiguous. V lost 5 bases and J 2 bases, leaving 18 bases between the germline ends. Germline assignment: CDR1 GTSNPN and CDR2 SVGIG (reference sequence). The CDR3 contains 15 residues. CDR3 in DNA: TGTGCCTGGGCTACCCCGTGGACTTCAAACTATGGCTACACCTTC. Its protein product is CAWATPWTSNYGYTF.

This clone was recorded a few times. The chain joins TRBV9 to TRBJ2-1; D not resolved. The CDR3 runs 12 residues. In germline, CDR1 is SGDLS, CDR2 YYNGEE. Trimming pared 0 bases from V and 7 bases from J, leaving 5 bases between. This CDR3 is CASSVDLNEQFF. CDR3 in DNA: TGTGCCAGCAGCGTAGACCTAAATGAGCAGTTCTTC.

J is TRBJ2-7 and V is TRBV20-1; D perhaps matches TRBD1 (5 bases). Germline values: CDR1 DFQATT, CDR2 SNEGSKA (reference sequence). V was shortened by 3 bases and J by 7 bases, with 10 bases between the two germline ends. This CDR3 contains 11 residues. Here the CDR3 reads CSASTGQEQYF. CDR3 DNA sequence: TGCAGTGCTAGCACAGGTCAAGAGCAGTACTTC.

The chain employs TRBV4-1 and TRBJ1-5, with a tentative D call TRBD1 (6 bases). V lost 4 bases, J lost 0 bases, and 10 bases lay in between. The germline gives CDR1 MGHRA, CDR2 YSYEKL. The CDR3 sequence is 15 residues long. The CDR3 loop reads CASSPHRVSNQPQHF. CDR3 DNA: TGCGCCAGCAGCCCGCACAGGGTTAGCAATCAGCCCCAGCATTTT.

This clone was seen a handful of times. The chain is built from TRBV2 and TRBJ1-6, with D unclear. Germline loops: CDR1 SNHLY, CDR2 FYNNEI. CDR3 size: 14 residues. The V gene lost 4 bases and the J gene lost 5 bases, with 9 bases spanning the gap. This chain's CDR3 is CASSVGRDNSPLHF. The DNA of the CDR3 is TGTGCCAGCAGTGTTGGTAGAGATAATTCACCCCTCCACTTT.

This clone was counted between two and nine times. The chain combines TRBV4-3 with TRBJ2-5; D gene uncertain. There are 14 residues in the CDR3. V gave up 0 bases and J gave up 1 base, with 6 bases separating them. Germline CDR1 LGHNA, CDR2 YSLEER. This CDR3 reads CASSQDTGQETQYF. As DNA, the CDR3 is TGCGCCAGCAGCCAAGATACGGGCCAAGAGACCCAGTACTTC.

CDR3 residues: CASSFAGLNTEAFF. Here the CDR3 DNA reads TGTGCCAGCAGTTTTGCGGGGCTGAACACTGAAGCTTTCTTT. The chain employs TRBV27 and TRBJ1-1; D perhaps matches TRBD1 (5 bases). CDR3 size: 14 residues. Trimming left V 3 bases short and J 0 bases short, with 8 bases between. Germline CDR1 is MNHEY and CDR2 is SMNVEV (reference sequence).

Only a few counts were recorded for this clone. The chain is built from TRBV5-4 and TRBJ1-2; D is undetermined. The length of the CDR3 is 14 residues. From germline, CDR1 is SGHNT and CDR2 YYREEE (reference sequence). V gave up 0 bases and J gave up 2 bases, with 8 bases separating them. The DNA for the CDR3 is TGTGCCAGCAGCTTGGACTTATTGAACTATGGCTACACCTTC. Encoded protein: CASSLDLLNYGYTF.

The chain has TRBV5-1 and TRBJ2-7, with 10 bases aligning to TRBD2. The V gene end was trimmed by 1 base and the J gene end by 7 bases; junction bases not matched to a gene: 8. CDR3 size: 15 residues. Germline CDR1 and CDR2: SGHRS and YFSETQ. This CDR3 is CASSLITSGVREQYF. The CDR3 bases are TGCGCCAGCAGCTTGATCACTAGCGGGGTTCGGGAGCAGTACTTC. Variable domain in full (rest from reference TRBV5-1 and TRBJ2-7): KAGVTQTPRYLIKTRGQQVTLSCSPISGHRSVSWYQQTPGQGLQFLFEYFSETQRNKGNFPGRFSGRQFSNSRSEMNVSTLELGDSALYLCASSLITSGVREQYFGPGTRLTVT.

This clone was observed a single time. The chain carries TRBV19 and TRBJ1-2; TRBD1 matches 7 bases. Trimming removed 6 bases from V and 7 bases from J; junction bases left unmatched: 11. Germline V CDR1 and CDR2: LNHDA, SQIVND (reference sequence). The CDR3 covers 14 residues. CDR3 nucleotide sequence: TGTGCCAGTAGAACAGGGGAAAAGGAGAGTGGCTACACCTTC. This sequence encodes CASRTGEKESGYTF.

In its sample, this clone was seen a few times. The gene calls are TRBV12-5 and TRBJ1-1; 8 bases are a match to TRBD1. This CDR3 region has 13 residues. The germline V gene has CDR1 LGHNT and CDR2 FRNRAP. J was trimmed by 5 bases and V by 7 bases; bases with no gene match: 6. The CDR3 is CASAGQGLTEAFF. For the CDR3, the DNA is TGTGCTAGTGCCGGACAGGGTTTGACTGAAGCTTTCTTT. The full variable domain, completed using reference TRBV12-5 and TRBJ1-1, is DARVTQTPRHKVTEMGQEVTMRCQPILGHNTVFWYRQTMMQGLELLAYFRNRAPLDDSGMPKDRFSAEMPDATLATLKIQPSEPRDSAVYFCASAGQGLTEAFFGQGTRLTVV.

The J gene is TRBJ2-1, the V gene TRBV18; the match to TRBD2 covers 11 bases. This CDR3 is built from 17 residues. Germline CDR1 KGHSH, CDR2 LQKENI. The V segment lost 4 bases and the J segment 4 bases; nucleotides outside the gene matches: 9. The CDR3 bases are TGTGCCAGCTCACTAAACATACTAGCGGGAGTGTACAATGAGCAGTTCTTC. Protein sequence: CASSLNILAGVYNEQFF.

This sequence joins TRBV6-5 and TRBJ2-7, with D possibly matching TRBD1 (6 bases). Per the germline V gene, CDR1 is MNHEY and CDR2 is SVGAGI. This CDR3 contains 15 residues. V dropped 6 bases and J dropped 6 bases, with 21 bases sitting between them. CDR3 region: CASSYAHRVGSEQYF. The CDR3 DNA sequence: TGTGCCAGCAGCTACGCCCACAGGGTAGGTAGCGAGCAGTACTTC.

This clone was detected only a few times. V is TRBV19 and J is TRBJ2-5, with D perhaps TRBD2 (5 bases). Germline loops: CDR1 LNHDA, CDR2 SQIVND (reference sequence). The CDR3 contains 14 residues. Deletions cut 7 bases from V and 2 bases from J, with 14 bases between. The CDR3 reads CASTPPGGQETQYF. The CDR3 DNA sequence: TGTGCCAGTACGCCGCCCGGCGGGCAAGAGACCCAGTACTTC.

The CDR3 loop reads CASRQTAGASGWQGTDTQYF. The CDR3 DNA follows: TGTGCCAGCAGACAGACAGCAGGGGCTAGCGGGTGGCAGGGCACAGATACGCAGTATTTT. This sequence joins TRBV28 and TRBJ2-3; 8 positions match TRBD2. The CDR3 totals 20 residues. CDR1 and CDR2 from the germline V gene are MDHEN and SYDVKM. After removal of 6 bases from V and 1 base from J, the junction contained 21 bases not matched to a gene.

This clone was detected a few times. The rearrangement uses TRBV5-6 and TRBJ2-1; a weak D match, TRBD2 (6 bases). In germline, CDR1 is SGHDT, CDR2 YYEEEE. The germline V and J ends were trimmed by 0 bases and 9 bases, with 7 bases remaining between them. The CDR3 is 12 residues long. In DNA, the CDR3 is TGTGCCAGCAGCTTGGCCGGGAGTGAGCAGTTCTTC. It codes for CASSLAGSEQFF.

This clone was detected a few times. The V gene is TRBV5-1, the J gene TRBJ2-5; D possibly corresponds to TRBD2 (5 bases). Trimming pared 4 bases from V and 1 base from J, leaving 14 bases between. In germline, CDR1 is SGHRS, CDR2 YFSETQ. This CDR3 comprises 15 residues. The CDR3 reads CASSPPSDSQETQYF. The CDR3 nucleotides read TGCGCCAGCAGCCCGCCGTCGGACTCCCAAGAGACCCAGTACTTC.